This TCR beta chain was profiled in a study of PD-1 blockade in classical Hodgkin lymphoma. General study points: A significant rise in TCR diversity was seen by C4D1 for CD4+ cells but not for CD8+ cells.

Clones were sequenced by immunoSEQ multiplex PCR, and TCRdb holds only the in-frame ones, with some missing. This sample has more than 20,000 clones, with 70% to 90% found just once. Every patient relapsed after autologous stem cell transplantation, and brentuximab vedotin exposure varied. The CDR3 has 15 amino acids. Per germline, CDR1 SGHRS and CDR2 YFSETQ. The germline V and J ends were trimmed by 4 bases and 2 bases, with 15 bases remaining between them. Worth noting for this clone: The antigen is not known.

This material consisted of peripheral blood mononuclear cells (PBMCs), taken at baseline. V usage is TRBV5-1 and J usage is TRBJ1-1; D might be TRBD1 (5 bases). This sequence was found in a human donor with classical Hodgkin lymphoma. The CDR3 nucleotides are TGCGCCAGCAGCCCACTTCAGACAGTTAACACTGAAGCTTTCTTT. Translation: CASSPLQTVNTEAFF. The whole variable domain, remainder taken from reference TRBV5-1 and TRBJ1-1, is KAGVTQTPRYLIKTRGQQVTLSCSPISGHRSVSWYQQTPGQGLQFLFEYFSETQRNKGNFPGRFSGRQFSNSRSEMNVSTLELGDSALYLCASSPLQTVNTEAFFGQGTRLTVV.